This TCR beta chain was sequenced during a study of shared clonotypes between healthy human individuals. There are a few counts of this clone. From CD4+ cells came CD45RA+ naive and CD45RA-negative memory subsets. Germline V gene lookup returns CDR1 LNHDA and CDR2 SQIVND (reference sequence). CDR3 length: 14 amino acids. With 1 base removed from V and 4 bases from J, the gap between germline ends came to 9 bases. Generated by immunoSEQ multiplex PCR, the TCRdb table keeps only in-frame clones and is missing some. The sample comprises about 2,500,000 clones, around nine tenths of which are singletons, and around 0.14% rests with the top ten.

The specimen was naive CD4+ T cells sorted from blood. This sample's subset: CD45RA+ positively selected. The TCR sequence derives from a man aged 18 to 29 in good health. This chain uses TRBV19 with TRBJ2-3, with a tentative D call TRBD1 (6 bases). CDR3 nucleotide sequence: TGTGCCAGTAGTATAGGCAGGGGCGCAGATACGCAGTATTTT. Its protein is CASSIGRGADTQYF. Variable domain in full (rest from reference TRBV19 and TRBJ2-3): DGGITQSPKYLFRKEGQNVTLSCEQNLNHDAMYWYRQDPGQGLRLIYYSQIVNDFQKGDIAEGYSVSREKKESFPLTVTSAQKNPTAFYLCASSIGRGADTQYFGPGTRLTVL.